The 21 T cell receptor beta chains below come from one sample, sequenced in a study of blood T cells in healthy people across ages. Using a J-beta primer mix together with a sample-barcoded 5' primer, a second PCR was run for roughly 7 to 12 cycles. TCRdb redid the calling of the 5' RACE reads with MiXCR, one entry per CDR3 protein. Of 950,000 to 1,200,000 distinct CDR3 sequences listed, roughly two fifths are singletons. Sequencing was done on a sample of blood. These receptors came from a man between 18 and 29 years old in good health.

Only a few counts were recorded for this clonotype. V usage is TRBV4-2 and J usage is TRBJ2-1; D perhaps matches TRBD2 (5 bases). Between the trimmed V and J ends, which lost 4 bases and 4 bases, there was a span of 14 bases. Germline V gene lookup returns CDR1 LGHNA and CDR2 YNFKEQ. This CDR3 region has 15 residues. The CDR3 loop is CASSRISGIYNEQFF. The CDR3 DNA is TGTGCCAGCAGCCGAATTTCCGGGATATACAATGAGCAGTTCTTC.

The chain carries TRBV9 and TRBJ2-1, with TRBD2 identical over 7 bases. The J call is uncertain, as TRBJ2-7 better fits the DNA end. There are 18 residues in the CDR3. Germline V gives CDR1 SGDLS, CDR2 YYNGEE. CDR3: CASSVDYSGLSSYNEQYF. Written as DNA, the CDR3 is TGTGCCAGCAGCGTCGATTATAGCGGGCTAAGCTCCTACAATGAGCAGTACTTC.

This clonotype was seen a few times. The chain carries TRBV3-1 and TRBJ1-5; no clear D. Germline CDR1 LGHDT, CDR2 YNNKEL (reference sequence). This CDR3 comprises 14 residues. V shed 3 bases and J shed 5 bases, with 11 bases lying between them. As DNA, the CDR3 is TGTGCCAGCAGCCAGGACCCAGCGGATCAGCCCCAGCATTTT. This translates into CASSQDPADQPQHF.

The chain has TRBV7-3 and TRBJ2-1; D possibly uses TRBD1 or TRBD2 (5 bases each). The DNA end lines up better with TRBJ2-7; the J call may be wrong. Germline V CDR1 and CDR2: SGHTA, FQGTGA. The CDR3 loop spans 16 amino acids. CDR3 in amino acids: CASSSPGGSSYNEQYF. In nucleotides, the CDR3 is TGTGCCAGCAGCTCGCCTGGGGGATCCTCCTACAATGAGCAGTACTTC.

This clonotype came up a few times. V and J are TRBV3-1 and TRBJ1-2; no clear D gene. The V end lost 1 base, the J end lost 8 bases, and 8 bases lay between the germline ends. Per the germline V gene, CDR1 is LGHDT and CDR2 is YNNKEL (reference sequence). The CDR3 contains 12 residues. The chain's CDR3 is CASSQVRAGYTF. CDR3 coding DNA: TGTGCCAGCAGCCAAGTGAGAGCGGGCTACACCTTC.

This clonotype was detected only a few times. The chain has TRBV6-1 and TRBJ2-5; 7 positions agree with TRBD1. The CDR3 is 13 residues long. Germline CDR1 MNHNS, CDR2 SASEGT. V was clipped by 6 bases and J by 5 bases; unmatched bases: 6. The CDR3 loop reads CASRKQGMETQYF. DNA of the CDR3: TGTGCCAGCAGAAAACAGGGGATGGAGACCCAGTACTTC.

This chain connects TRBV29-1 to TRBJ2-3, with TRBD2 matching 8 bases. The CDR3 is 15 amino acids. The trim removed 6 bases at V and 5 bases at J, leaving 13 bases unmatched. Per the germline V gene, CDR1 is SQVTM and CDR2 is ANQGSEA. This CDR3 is CSVTEASGSGDTQYF. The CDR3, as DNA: TGCAGCGTAACTGAGGCTAGCGGGTCCGGAGATACGCAGTATTTT.

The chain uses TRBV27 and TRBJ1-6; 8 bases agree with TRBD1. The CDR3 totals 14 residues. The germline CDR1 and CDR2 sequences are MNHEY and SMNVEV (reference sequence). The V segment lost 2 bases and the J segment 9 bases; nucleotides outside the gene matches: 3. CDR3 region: CASSLNRGTSPLHF. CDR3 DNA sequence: TGTGCCAGCAGTTTAAACAGGGGGACTTCACCCCTCCACTTT.

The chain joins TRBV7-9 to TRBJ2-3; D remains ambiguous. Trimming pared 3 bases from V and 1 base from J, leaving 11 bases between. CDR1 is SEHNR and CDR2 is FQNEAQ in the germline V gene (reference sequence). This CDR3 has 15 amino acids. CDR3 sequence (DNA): TGTGCCAGCAGCTTTATAGAGCGCTGCACAGATACGCAGTATTTT. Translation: CASSFIERCTDTQYF.

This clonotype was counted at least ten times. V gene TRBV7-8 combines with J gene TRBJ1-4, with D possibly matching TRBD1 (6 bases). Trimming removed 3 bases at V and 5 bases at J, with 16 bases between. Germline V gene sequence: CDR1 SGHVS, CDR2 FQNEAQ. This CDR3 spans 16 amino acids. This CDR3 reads CASSFSATGTNEKLFF. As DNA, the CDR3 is TGTGCCAGCAGCTTCTCTGCTACAGGGACAAATGAAAAACTGTTTTTT.

CDR3 amino acids: CASSFPGPWNIQYF. In DNA, the CDR3 is TGTGCCAGCAGTTTTCCGGGGCCCTGGAACATTCAGTACTTC. The rearrangement joins TRBV12-3 or TRBV12-4 to TRBJ2-4; D might be TRBD1 or TRBD2, each matching 5 bases. Trimming removed 3 bases at V and 7 bases at J, with 13 bases between. CDR3 length: 14 amino acids.

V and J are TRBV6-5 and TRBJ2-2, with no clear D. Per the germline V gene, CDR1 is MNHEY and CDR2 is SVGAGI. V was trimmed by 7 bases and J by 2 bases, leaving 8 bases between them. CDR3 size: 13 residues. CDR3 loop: CASTRANTGELFF. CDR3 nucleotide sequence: TGTGCCAGCACCCGGGCAAACACCGGGGAGCTGTTTTTT.

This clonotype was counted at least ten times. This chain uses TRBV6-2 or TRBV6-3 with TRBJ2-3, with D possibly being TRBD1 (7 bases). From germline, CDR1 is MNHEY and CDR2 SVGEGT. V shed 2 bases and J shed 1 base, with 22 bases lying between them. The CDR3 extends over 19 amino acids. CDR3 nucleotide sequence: TGTGCCAGCAGTTACAGCACGACAGGGAGGTTTAGGGGCACAGATACGCAGTATTTT. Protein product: CASSYSTTGRFRGTDTQYF.

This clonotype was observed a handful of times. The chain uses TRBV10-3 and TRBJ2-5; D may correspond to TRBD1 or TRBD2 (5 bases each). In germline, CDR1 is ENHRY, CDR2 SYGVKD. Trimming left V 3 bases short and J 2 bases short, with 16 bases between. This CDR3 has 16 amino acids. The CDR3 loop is CAISEHMTEGQETQYF. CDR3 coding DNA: TGTGCCATCAGTGAACATATGACAGAGGGACAAGAGACCCAGTACTTC.

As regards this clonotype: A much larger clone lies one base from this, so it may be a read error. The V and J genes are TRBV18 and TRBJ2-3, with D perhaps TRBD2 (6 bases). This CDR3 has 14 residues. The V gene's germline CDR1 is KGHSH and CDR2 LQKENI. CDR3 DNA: TGTGCCAGCTCACGCACTAGCAGCACATATACGCAGTATTTT. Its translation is CASSRTSSTYTQYF. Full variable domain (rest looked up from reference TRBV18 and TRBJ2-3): NAGVMQNPRHLVRRRGQEARLRCSPMKGHSHVYWYRQLPEEGLKFMVYLQKENIIDESGMPKERFSAEFPKEGPSILRIQQVVRGDSAAYFCASSRTSSTYTQYFGPGTRLTVL.

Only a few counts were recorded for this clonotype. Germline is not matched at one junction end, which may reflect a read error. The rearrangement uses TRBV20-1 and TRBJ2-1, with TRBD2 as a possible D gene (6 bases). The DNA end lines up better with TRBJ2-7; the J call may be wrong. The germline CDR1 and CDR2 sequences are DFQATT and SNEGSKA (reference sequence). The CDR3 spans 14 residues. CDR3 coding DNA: TGCAGTGCCAGAGGGACTCCTAACTACAATGAGCAGTACTTC. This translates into CSARGTPNYNEQYF.

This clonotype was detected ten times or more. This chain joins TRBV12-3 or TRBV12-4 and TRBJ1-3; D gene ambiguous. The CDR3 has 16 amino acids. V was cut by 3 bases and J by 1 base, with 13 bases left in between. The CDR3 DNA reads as TGTGCCAGCAGTTTGGTTGATTGGGGTTCTGGAAACACCATATATTTT. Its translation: CASSLVDWGSGNTIYF.

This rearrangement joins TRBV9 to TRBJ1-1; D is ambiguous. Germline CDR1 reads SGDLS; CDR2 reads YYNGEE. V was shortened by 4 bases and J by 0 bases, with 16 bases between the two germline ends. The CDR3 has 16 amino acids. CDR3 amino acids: CASSPYGRELNTEAFF. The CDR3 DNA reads TGTGCCAGCAGCCCCTATGGGAGGGAGTTGAACACTGAAGCTTTCTTT.

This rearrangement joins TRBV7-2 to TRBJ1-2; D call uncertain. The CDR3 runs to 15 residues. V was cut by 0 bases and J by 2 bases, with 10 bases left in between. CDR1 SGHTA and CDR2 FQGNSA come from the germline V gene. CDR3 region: CASSLAVQSNYGYTF. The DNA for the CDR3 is TGTGCCAGCAGCTTAGCGGTACAGTCCAACTATGGCTACACCTTC.

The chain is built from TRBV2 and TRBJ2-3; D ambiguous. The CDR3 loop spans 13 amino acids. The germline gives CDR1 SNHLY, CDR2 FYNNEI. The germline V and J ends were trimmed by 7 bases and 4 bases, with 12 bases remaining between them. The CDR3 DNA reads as TGTGCCAGCACCAGCAACAGCGCAGATACGCAGTATTTT. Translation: CASTSNSADTQYF. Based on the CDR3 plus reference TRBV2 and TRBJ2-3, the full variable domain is EPEVTQTPSHQVTQMGQEVILRCVPISNHLYFYWYRQILGQKVEFLVSFYNNEISEKSEIFDDQFSVERPDGSNFTLKIRSTKLEDSAMYFCASTSNSADTQYFGPGTRLTVL.

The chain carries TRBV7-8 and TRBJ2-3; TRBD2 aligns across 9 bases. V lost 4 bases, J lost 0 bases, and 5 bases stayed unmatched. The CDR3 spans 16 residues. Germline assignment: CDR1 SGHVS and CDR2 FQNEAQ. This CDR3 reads CASSSKTSGSTDTQYF. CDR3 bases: TGTGCCAGCAGCTCGAAGACTAGCGGTAGCACAGATACGCAGTATTTT.